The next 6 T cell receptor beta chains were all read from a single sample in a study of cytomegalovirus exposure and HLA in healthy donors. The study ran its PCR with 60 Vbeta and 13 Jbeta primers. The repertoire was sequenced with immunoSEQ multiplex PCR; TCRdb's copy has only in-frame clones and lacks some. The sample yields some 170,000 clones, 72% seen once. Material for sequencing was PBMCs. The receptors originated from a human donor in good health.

The CDR3 protein is CASRIVGQGWGYTF. CDR3 sequence (DNA): TGTGCCAGCCGGATTGTTGGACAGGGGTGGGGCTACACCTTC. This rearrangement joins TRBV2 to TRBJ1-2; the match to TRBD1 covers 9 bases. The germline V gene encodes CDR1 SNHLY and CDR2 FYNNEI. CDR3 size: 14 residues. V lost 8 bases, J lost 8 bases, and 12 bases stayed unmatched.

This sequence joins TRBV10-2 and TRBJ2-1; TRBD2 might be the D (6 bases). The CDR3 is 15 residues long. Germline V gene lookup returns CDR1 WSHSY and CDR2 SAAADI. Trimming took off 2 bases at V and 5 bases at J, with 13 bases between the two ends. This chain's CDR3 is CASSEPSAGHNEQFF. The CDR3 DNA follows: TGCGCCAGCAGTGAGCCGTCCGCGGGGCACAATGAGCAGTTCTTC.

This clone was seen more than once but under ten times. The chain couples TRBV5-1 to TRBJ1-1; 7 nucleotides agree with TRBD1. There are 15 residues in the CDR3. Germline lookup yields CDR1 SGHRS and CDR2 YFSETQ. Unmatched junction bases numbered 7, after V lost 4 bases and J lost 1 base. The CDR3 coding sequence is TGCGCCAGCAGCAGCGAAGGGACAGCGAACACTGAAGCTTTCTTT. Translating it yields CASSSEGTANTEAFF.

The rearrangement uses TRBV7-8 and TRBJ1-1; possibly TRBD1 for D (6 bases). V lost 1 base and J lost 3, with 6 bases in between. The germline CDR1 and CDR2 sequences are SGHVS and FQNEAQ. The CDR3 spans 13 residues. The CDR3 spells CASSLDRDTEAFF. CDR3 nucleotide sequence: TGTGCCAGCAGCTTAGACAGGGACACTGAAGCTTTCTTT. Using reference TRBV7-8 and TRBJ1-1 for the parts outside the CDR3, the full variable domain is GAGVSQSPRYKVAKRGQDVALRCDPISGHVSLFWYQQALGQGPEFLTYFQNEAQLDKSGLPSDRFFAERPEGSVSTLKIQRTQQEDSAVYLCASSLDRDTEAFFGQGTRLTVV.

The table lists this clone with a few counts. CDR3 nucleotide sequence: TGTGCTAGTGGACCCCCCCTGCCTGCGGTCAACGTCCTGACTTTC. Its translation: CASGPPLPAVNVLTF. This chain links TRBV12-5 with TRBJ2-6; D not resolved. Germline V gene data show CDR1 as LGHNT and CDR2 as FRNRAP. CDR3 size: 15 residues. V was trimmed by 6 bases and J by 9 bases, leaving 18 bases between them. Using reference TRBV12-5 and TRBJ2-6 for the parts outside the CDR3, the full variable domain is DARVTQTPRHKVTEMGQEVTMRCQPILGHNTVFWYRQTMMQGLELLAYFRNRAPLDDSGMPKDRFSAEMPDATLATLKIQPSEPRDSAVYFCASGPPLPAVNVLTFGAGSRLTVL.

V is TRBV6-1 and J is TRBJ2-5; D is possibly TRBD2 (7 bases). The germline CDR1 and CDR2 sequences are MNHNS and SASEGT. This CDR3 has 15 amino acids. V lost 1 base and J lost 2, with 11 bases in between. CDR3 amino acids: CASSEEGEGQETQYF. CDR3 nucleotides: TGTGCCAGCAGTGAAGAGGGGGAGGGTCAAGAGACCCAGTACTTC.